The clone carrying this TCR beta chain was counted between two and nine times. TCR beta VDJ and CDR3 were profiled, and genomic DNA was the template. TCRdb reanalysed the reads using MiXCR and keeps one entry per CDR3 protein. The sample carries about 160,000 distinct CDR3 sequences, about 50% recorded once. This sample is part of a study of CD8+CD57+ T cells in acquired aplastic anemia. Overall study context: Sorted CD4+ and CD8+ cells yielded around 3.2 ug of DNA on average.

Patients sequenced had flow cytometry evidence of CD8+CD57+ cell expansion. This CDR3 has 15 amino acids. V was clipped by 1 base and J by 8 bases, with 15 bases between them. Per germline, CDR1 MNHEY and CDR2 SVGAGI. The chain uses TRBV6-5 and TRBJ2-1; TRBD1 might be the D (6 bases). This TCR was recovered from a human donor with aplastic anemia. The specimen sequenced was sorted CD4+, CD8+, or CD8+CD57+ T cells (not recorded which) from PBMCs. The CDR3 sequence is CASSYLGQSYDEQFF. CDR3 DNA sequence: TGTGCCAGCAGTTACTTAGGACAGTCATACGATGAGCAGTTCTTC.